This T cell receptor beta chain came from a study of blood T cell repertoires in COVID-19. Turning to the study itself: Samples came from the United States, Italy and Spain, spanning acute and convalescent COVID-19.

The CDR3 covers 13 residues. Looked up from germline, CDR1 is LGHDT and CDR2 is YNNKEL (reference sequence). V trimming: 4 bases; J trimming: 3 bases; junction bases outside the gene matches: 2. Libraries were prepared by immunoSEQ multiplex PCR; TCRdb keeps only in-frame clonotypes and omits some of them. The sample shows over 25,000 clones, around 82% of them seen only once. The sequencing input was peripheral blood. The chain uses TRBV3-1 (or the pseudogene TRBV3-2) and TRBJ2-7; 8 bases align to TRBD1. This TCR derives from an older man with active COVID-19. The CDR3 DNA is TGTGCCAGCAGCCCCGGACAGGGCTACGAGCAGTACTTC. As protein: CASSPGQGYEQYF.